This entry concerns a single T cell receptor beta chain. Its antigen is undetermined. Sequenced by immunoSEQ multiplex PCR; TCRdb stores in-frame clones only, minus some. The top ten clones hold approximately 2.7% of a sample with 200,000 or so clones, around 86% of them seen once. The data were obtained in a study of T cell responses to AZD1222 COVID-19 vaccine. Overall study results and limits: Among the donors, most were white British and more were female, and clonal diversity was possibly underestimated. Within unmutated variant regions lay the reported targets of nearly half of spike-specific TCRs. The study found vaccine-associated CD4 TCRs spanning spike, dominant at 160-218 and 743-854.

The germline V gene encodes CDR1 SGHRS and CDR2 YFSETQ. The CDR3 totals 15 residues. V lost 0 bases, J lost 8 bases, and 15 bases lay in between. This sequence joins TRBV5-1 and TRBJ1-3, with D perhaps TRBD1 (5 bases). Sequenced here: peripheral blood, sampled on day 0 of MenACWY control vaccination. The receptor comes from an adult in good health. This chain's CDR3 is CASSLAGGAEDTIYF. CDR3 sequence (DNA): TGCGCCAGCAGCTTGGCCGGGGGAGCGGAGGACACCATATATTTT.